This T cell receptor (beta chain) was identified during a study of T cells after yellow fever vaccination. Germline CDR1 and CDR2: DFQATT and SNEGSKA (reference sequence). The CDR3 runs to 13 residues. Trimming cost V 6 bases and J 5 bases, with 16 bases left between them. TCRdb called the 5' RACE reads again in MiXCR, with one record for every CDR3 protein. This table has approximately 550,000 distinct CDR3 sequences, roughly 21% appearing once. The clonotype originates from a young man who received the YFV17D yellow fever vaccine. This material consisted of PBMCs, taken 15 days after the yellow fever booster vaccination. The chain joins TRBV20-1 to TRBJ2-5; D remains ambiguous. The CDR3 reads CSAVRVSTETQYF. The CDR3 region has the DNA TGCAGTGCCGTAAGGGTCTCGACGGAGACCCAGTACTTC.